The 20 T cell receptor beta chains in this list originate from one sample, sequenced in a study of T cells expressing NK-cell markers. After re-calling the 5' RACE reads, TCRdb lists one entry per CDR3 protein, DNA absent. The sample has about 160,000 distinct CDR3 sequences; the top ten hold around 21%. Sequenced sample: blood T cells: a sorted CD56 or NKG2C T cell subset, CD4+ or CD8+ T cells, or bulk PBMC T cells (not recorded which). These receptors were collected from a man between 18 and 69 years old in good health.

CDR3: CASSQERGAAETQYF. The chain employs TRBV3-1 and TRBJ2-5; TCRdb calls TRBD1, which cannot be checked without DNA. Germline V lookup: CDR1 LGHDT, CDR2 YNNKEL (reference sequence). This CDR3 comprises 15 residues.

The rearrangement joins TRBV30 to TRBJ2-3; TCRdb's D call of TRBD2 is untestable without DNA. The CDR3 has 14 amino acids. The germline V gene has CDR1 GTSNPN and CDR2 SVGIG (reference sequence). The CDR3: CAWSEGVEADTQYF. The variable domain in full, completed from reference TRBV30 and TRBJ2-3, reads SQTIHQWPATLVQPVGSPLSLECTVEGTSNPNLYWYRQAAGRGLQLLFYSVGIGQISSEVPQNLSASRPQDRQFILSSKKLLLSDSGFYLCAWSEGVEADTQYFGPGTRLTVL.

The chain employs TRBV7-8 and TRBJ2-2; TCRdb proposes TRBD2, but this gene call is untestable without DNA. This CDR3 spans 17 amino acids. Per germline, CDR1 SGHVS and CDR2 FQNEAQ. Here the CDR3 reads CASSAGLAGVNTGELFF.

The V call is TRBV6-1, the J call TRBJ2-3; absent DNA, TCRdb's TRBD2 call cannot be checked. CDR3 size: 14 residues. Germline lookup yields CDR1 MNHNS and CDR2 SASEGT. CDR3 protein: CASAMGLGTDTQYF.

J is TRBJ1-1 and V is TRBV5-1. Germline V CDR1 and CDR2: SGHRS, YFSETQ. This CDR3 is built from 14 residues. The CDR3 sequence: CASSWAGIGTEAFF.

The chain couples TRBV4-2 to TRBJ2-3; TCRdb designates TRBD2, a call that cannot be tested without DNA. Germline V lookup: CDR1 LGHNA, CDR2 YNFKEQ. The CDR3 is made up of 16 amino acids. The CDR3 is CASSTLAGGITDTQYF.

The V gene is TRBV6-7, the J gene TRBJ1-2; TCRdb's D call of TRBD1 is untestable without DNA. TRBV6-7 is known as an ORF, though its function is uncertain. The CDR3 is made up of 14 amino acids. CDR3 loop: CASSYGRVLLGYTF.

The chain links TRBV12-3 or TRBV12-4 to TRBJ2-7; there is no DNA to check the TCRdb D call of TRBD2. The CDR3 sequence is 14 residues long. The CDR3 is CASSLGSGGYEQYF.

The gene calls are TRBV7-2 and TRBJ2-7; with no DNA, the TCRdb D assignment of TRBD1 cannot be verified. CDR3 length equals 14 residues. Germline values: CDR1 SGHTA, CDR2 FQGNSA. This CDR3 is CASTPSMSSYEQYF.

The chain uses TRBV18 and TRBJ2-5; TCRdb calls TRBD1, which cannot be checked without DNA. Germline V gene lookup returns CDR1 KGHSH and CDR2 LQKENI. This CDR3 region has 16 residues. The CDR3 here is CASSSLRQGHQETQYF.

The V call is TRBV7-9, the J call TRBJ1-5; the TCRdb D gene call, TRBD1, has no DNA to confirm it. CDR1 SEHNR and CDR2 FQNEAQ come from the germline V gene (reference sequence). This CDR3 has 17 amino acids. CDR3 sequence reads: CASSLGGGHRWDQPQHF. The variable domain in full, completed from reference TRBV7-9 and TRBJ1-5, reads DTGVSQNPRHKITKRGQNVTFRCDPISEHNRLYWYRQTLGQGPEFLTYFQNEAQLEKSRLLSDRFSAERPKGSFSTLEIQRTEQGDSAMYLCASSLGGGHRWDQPQHFGDGTRLSIL.

The chain links TRBV6-1 to TRBJ2-5; the D gene TCRdb calls, TRBD1, cannot be checked with no DNA. CDR1 MNHNS and CDR2 SASEGT come from the germline V gene. CDR3 size: 17 residues. CDR3 protein: CASSPGRDSLYQETQYF.

The chain recombines TRBV19 with TRBJ2-3; TCRdb's D gene call, TRBD2, goes unchecked for lack of DNA. Germline CDR1 reads LNHDA; CDR2 reads SQIVND (reference sequence). The CDR3 loop spans 15 amino acids. This CDR3 is CASSMGDFPTDTQYF. Full variable domain (remainder filled in from reference TRBV19 and TRBJ2-3): DGGITQSPKYLFRKEGQNVTLSCEQNLNHDAMYWYRQDPGQGLRLIYYSQIVNDFQKGDIAEGYSVSREKKESFPLTVTSAQKNPTAFYLCASSMGDFPTDTQYFGPGTRLTVL.

The chain links TRBV15 to TRBJ2-3; TCRdb gives TRBD1 as the D gene, but with no DNA this cannot be confirmed. Germline assignment: CDR1 LNHNV and CDR2 YYDKDF (reference sequence). The CDR3 is made up of 16 amino acids. CDR3 amino acids: CATSRLDRGRGDTQYF. Complete variable domain (other parts from reference TRBV15 and TRBJ2-3): DAMVIQNPRYQVTQFGKPVTLSCSQTLNHNVMYWYQQKSSQAPKLLFHYYDKDFNNEADTPDNFQSRRPNTSFCFLDIRSPGLGDTAMYLCATSRLDRGRGDTQYFGPGTRLTVL.

V usage is TRBV6-1 and J usage is TRBJ2-7; TCRdb names TRBD1, which stays unverified in the absence of DNA. CDR1 is MNHNS, CDR2 SASEGT, per germline. CDR3 size: 15 residues. The CDR3: CASSPGTGVDYEQYF.

The chain carries TRBV12-5 and TRBJ2-7; TCRdb calls TRBD1, which cannot be checked without DNA. This CDR3 is built from 15 residues. CDR1 LGHNT and CDR2 FRNRAP come from the germline V gene. The CDR3: CASGFSRDTSYEQYF.

This chain uses TRBV20-1 with TRBJ2-2; TCRdb's D call of TRBD1 is untestable without DNA. Germline values: CDR1 DFQATT, CDR2 SNEGSKA (reference sequence). The CDR3 is made up of 13 amino acids. The CDR3 protein is CSARVGEGGELFF.

The chain is built from TRBV6-1 and TRBJ1-2. The V gene's germline CDR1 is MNHNS and CDR2 SASEGT. The CDR3 covers 15 residues. The CDR3 spells CASSELEHGRYGYTF.

The chain combines TRBV9 with TRBJ1-6; TCRdb designates TRBD1, a call that cannot be tested without DNA. The CDR3 covers 14 residues. Germline V gene sequence: CDR1 SGDLS, CDR2 YYNGEE. CDR3 in amino acids: CASSGPRGGSPLHF.

V is TRBV5-1 and J is TRBJ1-1; TCRdb's assignment of TRBD1 cannot be checked, as there is no DNA. CDR1 and CDR2 from the germline V gene are SGHRS and YFSETQ. The CDR3 has 13 amino acids. CDR3 in amino acids: CASRAGLGTEAFF.